This T cell receptor beta chain appears in the sequencing data of a study of T cell responses to AZD1222 COVID-19 vaccine. Regarding the study as a whole: Dominant at 160-218 and 743-854, vaccine-associated CD4 TCRs also spanned spike. Sampling that yielded the repertoires occurred only after the peak T cell response.

Regarding this clone: The antigen remains undetermined.

Profiling relied on immunoSEQ multiplex PCR, and the TCRdb table lists in-frame clones only, not all of them. The top ten clones hold 0.99% of a sample with about 190,000 clones, more than 75% of them seen once. Trimming at V came to 0 bases and at J to 3 bases, leaving 8 bases not matched to a gene. CDR3 length equals 17 residues. The germline V gene has CDR1 MDHEN and CDR2 SYDVKM. The TCR originated in an adult in good health. The starting material was peripheral blood, obtained on day 0 of AZD1222 vaccination. The chain combines TRBV28 with TRBJ1-5, with 7 bases matching TRBD1. The CDR3 sequence: CASSLWGAGGHNQPQHF. The CDR3 DNA sequence: TGTGCCAGCAGTTTATGGGGCGCAGGGGGTCACAATCAGCCCCAGCATTTT.